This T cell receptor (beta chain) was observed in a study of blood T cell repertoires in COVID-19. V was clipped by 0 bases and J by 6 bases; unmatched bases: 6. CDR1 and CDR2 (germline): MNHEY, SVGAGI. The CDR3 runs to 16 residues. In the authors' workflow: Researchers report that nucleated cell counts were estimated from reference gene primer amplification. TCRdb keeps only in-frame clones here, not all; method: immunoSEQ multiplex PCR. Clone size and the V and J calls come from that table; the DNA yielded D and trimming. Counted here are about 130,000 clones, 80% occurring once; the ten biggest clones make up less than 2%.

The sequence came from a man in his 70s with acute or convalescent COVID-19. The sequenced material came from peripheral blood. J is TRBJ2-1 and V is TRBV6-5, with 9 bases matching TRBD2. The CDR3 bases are TGTGCCAGCAGTTACTCTTACCGCGGGGGGGTCAATGAGCAGTTCTTC. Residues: CASSYSYRGGVNEQFF.